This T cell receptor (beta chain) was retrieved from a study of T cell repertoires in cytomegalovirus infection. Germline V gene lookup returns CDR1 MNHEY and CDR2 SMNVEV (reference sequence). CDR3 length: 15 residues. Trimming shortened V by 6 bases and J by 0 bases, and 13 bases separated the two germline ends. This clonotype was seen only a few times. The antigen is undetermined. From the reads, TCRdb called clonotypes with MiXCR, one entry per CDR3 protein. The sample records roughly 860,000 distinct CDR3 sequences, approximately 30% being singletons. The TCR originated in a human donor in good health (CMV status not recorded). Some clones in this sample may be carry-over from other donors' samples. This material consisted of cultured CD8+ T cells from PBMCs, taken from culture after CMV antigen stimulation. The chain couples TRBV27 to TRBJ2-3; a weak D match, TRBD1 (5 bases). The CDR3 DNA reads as TGTGCCAGCAGACCAGGGATTTCTAGCACAGATACGCAGTATTTT. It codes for CASRPGISSTDTQYF.